This T cell receptor beta chain originates from a study of OX40 agonist ivuxolimab in advanced cancers. Study-wide background: Past anti-PD-1, anti-PD-L1 or anti-CTLA-4 therapy was accepted, and 40% had received some. Two cutaneous melanoma patients and one hepatocellular carcinoma patient, three in all, had partial responses.

The assay was immunoSEQ multiplex PCR, and TCRdb's table has in-frame clones only and misses some. The sample lists 65,000 to 85,000 clones; around 84% were seen once. A remark on this clone: As yet, its antigen is unknown.

The study, taken as a whole, reports: More expanded clones were seen, on average, in CD8+ T cells than in CD4+. Clonal expansion by week 6 occurred in CD4+ and CD8+ blood T cells (at 0.1 to 3.0 mg/kg).

Germline-derived CDR1 and CDR2 are SGDLS and YYNGEE. The CDR3 has 14 amino acids. V dropped 4 bases and J dropped 4 bases, with 11 bases sitting between them. The source was CD4+ or CD8+ T cells sorted from blood, collected in a trial of the OX40 agonist ivuxolimab. The clonotype comes from an adult with an advanced solid tumor such as melanoma, head and neck, liver or kidney cancer. V and J are TRBV9 and TRBJ2-2, with D possibly matching TRBD1 (6 bases). The CDR3, as DNA: TGTGCCAGCAGCCCCCGACAGGCCACCGGGGAGCTGTTTTTT. Its translation: CASSPRQATGELFF. The variable domain in full, completed from reference TRBV9 and TRBJ2-2, reads DSGVTQTPKHLITATGQRVTLRCSPRSGDLSVYWYQQSLDQGLQFLIQYYNGEERAKGNILERFSAQQFPDLHSELNLSSLELGDSALYFCASSPRQATGELFFGEGSRLTVL.